The present T cell receptor (beta chain) was sequenced within a study of T cell repertoires in cytomegalovirus infection. Broader study findings: CMV-specific HLA-C-restricted TCR beta clonotypes dominated the ex vivo response.

CDR1 MGHRA and CDR2 YSYEKL come from the germline V gene. CDR3 size: 13 residues. Trimming removed 1 base from V and 8 bases from J; junction bases left unmatched: 4. This clonotype has only a few counts. Antigen: not known. In TCRdb, the reads were re-called with MiXCR into one record per CDR3 protein. The table lists 750,000 to 900,000 distinct CDR3 sequences, almost 30% of them singletons, with over 10% in the top ten. Sample: cultured CD8+ T cells from PBMCs, taken from culture after CMV antigen stimulation. The V and J genes are TRBV4-1 and TRBJ1-1, with 7 bases fitting TRBD1. This receptor was obtained from a human donor in good health (CMV status not recorded). Some clones in this sample may be carry-over from other donors' samples. The CDR3 loop is CASSQVGGEEAFF. CDR3 DNA sequence: TGCGCCAGCAGCCAAGTAGGGGGCGAGGAAGCTTTCTTT.